This is a list of T cell receptor beta chains from one sample in a study of OX40 agonist ivuxolimab in advanced cancers. The repertoire was sequenced with immunoSEQ multiplex PCR; TCRdb's copy has only in-frame clones and lacks some. The table lists 80,000 or so clones, roughly 86% of them singletons. Material: CD4+ or CD8+ T cells sorted from blood, obtained in a trial of the OX40 agonist ivuxolimab. The receptors derive from an adult with an advanced solid tumor such as melanoma, head and neck, liver or kidney cancer. Each CDR3 is given with its conserved first and last residue. A D gene is named only where the DNA matches it firmly. Where a row states a size, it is once, few, many or the class of an expanded clone; other rows omit it.

>TRBJ2-1|NA|NA|TRBV28
TGTGCCAGCGGACCGGGATTGGCTGAGCAGTTCTTC
CASGPGLAEQFF
>TRBJ2-7|NA|few|TRBV2
TGTGCCAGCCGGGACCGGATATACGAGCAGTACTTC
CASRDRIYEQYF
>TRBJ2-3|TRBD2|few|TRBV5-1
TGCGCCAGCAGATCGGGACTAGTAGGCACAGATACGCAGTATTTT
CASRSGLVGTDTQYF
>TRBJ1-3|NA|few|TRBV28
TGTGCCAGCGGCAGGGAATTTGGAAACACCATATATTTT
CASGREFGNTIYF
>TRBJ2-3|NA|NA|TRBV21-1
TGTGCCAGCAGCAACGCTAGCGGGGGGGCAAGTTTACGCCGCACAGATACGCAGTATTTT
CASSNASGGASLRRTDTQYF
>TRBJ1-1|TRBD1|NA|TRBV30
TGTGCCTGGAGCAAAGGGACAGCGAACACTGAAGCTTTCTTT
CAWSKGTANTEAFF
>TRBJ1-1|TRBD1|once|TRBV28
TGTGCCAGCAGTTTCCCCTGGGACAGGGGGCGCAAGAACACTGAAGCTTTCTTT
CASSFPWDRGRKNTEAFF
>TRBJ1-2|NA|NA|TRBV27
TGTGCCAGCAGTTTCCCCATTTCGGTCTTAGGCTACACCTTC
CASSFPISVLGYTF
>TRBJ2-7|NA|NA|TRBV11-2
TGTGCCAGCAGCCTGCACTACGAGCAGTACTTC
CASSLHYEQYF
>TRBJ2-3|NA|NA|TRBV7-3
TGTGCCAGCAGCTTAACGTGGGGTAGAGCAGATACGCAGTATTTT
CASSLTWGRADTQYF
>TRBJ1-5|TRBD1|NA|TRBV5-8
TGTGCCAGCAGCTTGACAGGGGTACCTCAGCCCCAGCATTTT
CASSLTGVPQPQHF
>TRBJ2-7|TRBD2|NA|TRBV7-3
TGTGCCAGCGGCCCGGCGGGAGCGACCTCCTACGAGCAGTACTTC
CASGPAGATSYEQYF
>TRBJ1-5|NA|NA|TRBV6-1
TGTGCCAGCAGTTCCCTCGGGGGGTATCAGCCCCAGCATTTT
CASSSLGGYQPQHF
>TRBJ2-7|TRBD1|NA|TRBV7-2
TGTGCCACCCGGACAGGGAGCTACGAGCAGTACTTC
CATRTGSYEQYF
>TRBJ2-7|NA|NA|TRBV7-9
TGTGCCAGCAGTTCCACGGGACATCAAACCTACGAGCAGTACTTC
CASSSTGHQTYEQYF
>TRBJ1-4|NA|NA|TRBV7-3
TGTGCCAGCAGCTCCGTGGCGGGACCGGGTGAAAAACTGTTTTTT
CASSSVAGPGEKLFF
>TRBJ1-2|NA|NA|TRBV5-5
TGTGCCAGCAGCGCGGAATCAGCTAACTATGGCTACACCTTC
CASSAESANYGYTF
>TRBJ2-7|NA|NA|TRBV27
TGTGCCAGCAGTATACACGCCAGGGGCACCTACGAGCAGTACTTC
CASSIHARGTYEQYF
>TRBJ2-7|NA|NA|TRBV10-3
TGTGCCATCAGTGACCGGGACTTGAGCTCCTACGAGCAGTACTTC
CAISDRDLSSYEQYF
>TRBJ2-7|NA|once|TRBV7-2
TGTGCCAGCAGCTCACGGGGGCGAGGTGCATCCGAGCAGTACTTC
CASSSRGRGASEQYF
>TRBJ2-5|NA|once|TRBV20-1
TGCAGTGCTAGAGATGGCGAGACCCAGTACTTC
CSARDGETQYF
>TRBJ2-3|NA|NA|TRBV6-5
TGTGCCAGCAGCCAGGACTCTCAGAGCACAGATACGCAGTATTTT
CASSQDSQSTDTQYF
>TRBJ1-1|NA|NA|TRBV5-1
TGCGCCAGCAGCTTGGGACCCAACACTGAAGCTTTCTTT
CASSLGPNTEAFF
>TRBJ1-3|TRBD1|NA|TRBV18
TGTGCCAGCTCACCACGAGGACCGGGACAGGGGTCCGGAACCACCATATATTTT
CASSPRGPGQGSGTTIYF
>TRBJ2-5|TRBD1|NA|TRBV7-8
TGTGCCAGCAGCTTAGGTTACGGGACAGGACAAGAGACCCAGTACTTC
CASSLGYGTGQETQYF